This TCR beta chain was retrieved from a study of glioma-infiltrating T cells. Regarding the study as a whole: Tissue-blood divergence was below expectation in non-neoplastic patients, above in gliomas.

Germline loops: CDR1 MDHEN, CDR2 SYDVKM. Trimming left V 7 bases short and J 1 base short, with 13 bases between. CDR3 length: 14 residues. This clonotype was recorded a few times. Its antigen is not known. TCR alpha and beta CDR3 regions were amplified from RNA using iRepertoire nested multiplex PCR. For one-step reverse transcription and amplification, 100-400 ng of tissue mRNA or PBMC total RNA was used. One entry per CDR3 protein, called by TCRdb with MiXCR from the multiplex PCR reads. The table has 300,000 to 400,000 distinct CDR3 sequences, roughly two fifths seen once; the top ten hold approximately 12%.

The receptor was derived from a human donor with low-grade glioma or glioblastoma, undergoing nonglioma brain surgery, or in good health (not recorded which). The chain is built from TRBV28 and TRBJ1-1, with TRBD1 as a possible D gene (5 bases). Input material: glioma tissue, nonneoplastic brain tissue, or PBMCs (not recorded which). The CDR3 region is CASTLAGPNTEAFF. The CDR3 DNA follows: TGTGCCAGCACCCTAGCAGGGCCGAACACTGAAGCTTTCTTT.